The T cell receptor (beta chain) described here comes from a study of OX40 agonist ivuxolimab in advanced cancers. Overall study context: A male proportion of under 90% was recorded, with mean age approximately 60 years and range roughly 23 to 79. Regarding the study as a whole: Expanded peripheral T cell antigen specificity was not determined. Fewer expanded clones were found on average in CD4+ than in CD8+ T cells.

In regard to this clone: Its antigen is still unknown.

Losses at the gene ends were 7 bases for V and 1 base for J; bases not matched to a gene: 12. The CDR3 extends over 16 amino acids. Germline-derived CDR1 and CDR2 are SEHNR and FQNEAQ (reference sequence). The table came from immunoSEQ multiplex PCR; TCRdb's copy has only in-frame clones and leaves some out. The data show around 80,000 clones, approximately 84% seen once. The source is an adult with an advanced solid tumor such as melanoma, head and neck, liver or kidney cancer. The specimen was CD4+ or CD8+ T cells sorted from blood, collected in a trial of the OX40 agonist ivuxolimab. This chain links TRBV7-9 with TRBJ1-2; 7 bases line up with TRBD1. CDR3 in amino acids: CASIQGVPGGNYGYTF. In DNA, the CDR3 is TGTGCCAGCATTCAAGGGGTCCCAGGGGGTAACTATGGCTACACCTTC.